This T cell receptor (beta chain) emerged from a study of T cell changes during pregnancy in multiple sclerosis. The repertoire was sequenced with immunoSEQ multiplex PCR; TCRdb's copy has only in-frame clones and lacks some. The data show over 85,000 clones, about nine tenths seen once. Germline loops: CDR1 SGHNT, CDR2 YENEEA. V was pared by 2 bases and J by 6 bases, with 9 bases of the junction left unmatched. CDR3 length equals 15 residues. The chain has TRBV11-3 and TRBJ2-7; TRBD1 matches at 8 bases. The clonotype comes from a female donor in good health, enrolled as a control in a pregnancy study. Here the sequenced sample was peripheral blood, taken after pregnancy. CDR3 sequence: CASSLRGTGLVEQYF. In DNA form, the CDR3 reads TGTGCCAGCAGCTTAAGGGGGACAGGTCTCGTCGAGCAGTACTTC.